Listed here is a single T cell receptor (beta chain). Its specificity is unknown. The data are from a study of T cell responses to AZD1222 COVID-19 vaccine. Study context: Second-dose schedules of about 4 or about 12 weeks were combined. Study-wide findings and caveats: Regions left unmutated in variants are reportedly the target of nearly half of spike-specific TCRs. The study found Spike-specific TCR breadth and depth rose after two AZD1222 doses.

Trimming stripped 3 bases from V and 0 bases from J, with 8 bases between. The CDR3 spans 15 residues. From germline, CDR1 is KGHDR and CDR2 SFDVKD. Sequencing was performed with immunoSEQ multiplex PCR; in TCRdb, only in-frame clones are kept and a portion is missing. The sample yields tens of thousands of clones, 80% to 90% seen once. This material consisted of peripheral blood, taken on day 0 of AZD1222 vaccination. This TCR derives from an adult in good health. The rearrangement uses TRBV24-1 and TRBJ1-3; D may be TRBD1 (6 bases). CDR3 sequence reads: CATSDQGGSGNTIYF. CDR3 DNA sequence: TGTGCCACCAGTGATCAAGGGGGCTCTGGAAACACCATATATTTT.